The 21 T cell receptor beta chains presented below share a single source sample, sequenced in a study of IL-32 and malignant T cell survival in cutaneous lymphoma. Method: immunoSEQ multiplex PCR; TCRdb's copy keeps in-frame clones and lacks some. This table holds more than 2,000 clones, roughly 87% found once. The blood samples were from patients with Sezary syndrome, a leukemic cutaneous T cell lymphoma. This specimen consisted of blood, obtained on day 0. These receptors were collected from a human donor with cutaneous T cell lymphoma.

The chain carries TRBV14 and TRBJ2-5; 7 nucleotides agree with TRBD1. This CDR3 has 15 residues. Germline CDR1 SGHDN, CDR2 FVKESK. The junction had 8 bases not matched to a gene; V was cut back by 5 bases and J by 2 bases. The CDR3 coding sequence is TGTGCCAGCAGCGAACTCCCGGGACAGCAAGAGACCCAGTACTTC. This encodes CASSELPGQQETQYF.

The chain links TRBV6-5 to TRBJ1-2; 9 positions agree with TRBD1. The CDR3 is 15 amino acids. V trimming: 5 bases; J trimming: 2 bases; junction bases outside the gene matches: 6. Looked up from germline, CDR1 is MNHEY and CDR2 is SVGAGI. CDR3 loop: CASSKDRGGNYGYTF. The CDR3 nucleotides are TGTGCCAGCAGTAAGGACAGGGGAGGGAACTATGGCTACACCTTC.

This rearrangement joins TRBV27 to TRBJ2-3; D is undetermined. CDR1 MNHEY and CDR2 SMNVEV come from the germline V gene (reference sequence). This CDR3 spans 12 amino acids. Trimming cost V 2 bases and J 6 bases, with 6 bases left between them. The CDR3 sequence is CASSLLGDTQYF. The CDR3 DNA reads as TGTGCCAGCAGTTTACTGGGGGATACGCAGTATTTT.

This chain links TRBV18 with TRBJ2-7; TRBD2 might be the D (6 bases). This CDR3 contains 14 residues. Germline V lookup: CDR1 KGHSH, CDR2 LQKENI. Trimming took 8 bases from V and 0 from J, leaving 14 bases between them. The CDR3 DNA sequence: TGTGCCAGCAGCTTCCTAGCGTCCTCCTACGAGCAGTACTTC. Translated, it gives CASSFLASSYEQYF.

The chain links TRBV11-2 to TRBJ2-7; no clear D gene. V shed 3 bases and J shed 4 bases, with 4 bases lying between them. Germline CDR1 and CDR2: SGHAT and FQNNGV. The CDR3 covers 11 residues. CDR3 amino acids: CASSFSYEQYF. DNA for the CDR3: TGTGCCAGCAGCTTTAGTTACGAGCAGTACTTC.

Only a few counts were recorded for this clone. The chain couples TRBV5-6 to TRBJ2-2; 7 nucleotides line up with TRBD1. CDR1 SGHDT and CDR2 YYEEEE come from the germline V gene. V trimming: 2 bases; J trimming: 3 bases; junction bases outside the gene matches: 7. The CDR3 is 16 amino acids. CDR3 amino acids: CASSFFDRADTGELFF. CDR3 DNA sequence: TGTGCCAGCAGCTTCTTCGACAGGGCCGACACCGGGGAGCTGTTTTTT.

J is TRBJ2-2 and V is TRBV5-1, with TRBD1 identical over 7 bases. Germline CDR1 reads SGHRS; CDR2 reads YFSETQ. V lost 6 bases and J lost 0; bases outside the gene matches: 14. CDR3 length equals 18 residues. CDR3 bases: TGCGCCAGCAAGGTTAGGGCCGGGACAGCCACGAACACCGGGGAGCTGTTTTTT. Translated: CASKVRAGTATNTGELFF.

The chain couples TRBV5-6 to TRBJ2-2; no reliable D call. Germline loops: CDR1 SGHDT, CDR2 YYEEEE. There are 13 residues in the CDR3. The germline V and J ends were trimmed by 0 bases and 3 bases, with 3 bases remaining between them. CDR3: CASSLGYTGELFF. The CDR3 region has the DNA TGTGCCAGCAGCTTGGGGTACACCGGGGAGCTGTTTTTT.

The chain has TRBV4-3 and TRBJ2-1; 10 nucleotides line up with TRBD2. CDR3 length: 16 amino acids. With V trimmed by 4 bases and J by 4 bases, 7 bases remained unmatched. Germline lookup yields CDR1 LGHNA and CDR2 YSLEER. CDR3 bases: TGCGCCAGCAGCCGCTCCCTAGCGGGGGAATACAATGAGCAGTTCTTC. Residues: CASSRSLAGEYNEQFF.

This sequence joins TRBV10-1 and TRBJ2-3; 10 bases are a match to TRBD1. V lost 6 bases to trimming and J lost 4 bases; unmatched junction nucleotides: 4. This CDR3 region has 14 residues. The germline V gene encodes CDR1 WNHNN and CDR2 SYGVQD (reference sequence). CDR3 DNA: TGCGCCAGCAGCTACGGACAGGGGGCAGATACGCAGTATTTT. As protein: CASSYGQGADTQYF.

This clone was recorded only once. The chain carries TRBV11-2 and TRBJ1-1; D possibly corresponds to TRBD1 (5 bases). Trimming cost V 2 bases and J 7 bases, with 11 bases left between them. This CDR3 has 13 residues. In germline, CDR1 is SGHAT, CDR2 FQNNGV. In DNA form, the CDR3 reads TGTGCCAGCAGCTTACGGTGGGGCTTTGAAGCTTTCTTT. Its translation is CASSLRWGFEAFF.

The rearrangement uses TRBV2 and TRBJ1-5; D is possibly TRBD1 (5 bases). Trimming removed 7 bases from V and 3 bases from J, with 7 bases in between. The CDR3 length is 12 residues. Germline assignment: CDR1 SNHLY and CDR2 FYNNEI. CDR3 DNA: TGTGCCAGCACTGGGGCCAATCAGCCCCAGCATTTT. Amino acids: CASTGANQPQHF.

The V and J genes are TRBV4-3 and TRBJ2-2; TRBD2 is a possible D gene (7 bases). The CDR3 extends over 18 amino acids. V dropped 0 bases and J dropped 6 bases, with 20 bases sitting between them. Germline V CDR1 and CDR2: LGHNA, YSLEER. In nucleotides, the CDR3 is TGCGCCAGCAGCCAAGATAGGGTATCGGGGGGCGCGTCCGGGGAGCTGTTTTTT. Protein product: CASSQDRVSGGASGELFF.

In this sample, this clone is large. V usage is TRBV2 and J usage is TRBJ1-6, with D perhaps TRBD1 (5 bases). The CDR3 runs to 15 residues. Trimming pared 3 bases from V and 8 bases from J, leaving 14 bases between. In germline, CDR1 is SNHLY, CDR2 FYNNEI. CDR3 sequence (DNA): TGTGCCAGCAGTGAGGCACCGACAGTAGATTCACCCCTCCACTTT. Its protein product is CASSEAPTVDSPLHF.

This clone was detected only once. This sequence joins TRBV19 and TRBJ2-1; D ambiguous. Germline loops: CDR1 LNHDA, CDR2 SQIVND (reference sequence). V was trimmed by 1 base and J by 8 bases, leaving 12 bases between them. The CDR3 loop spans 14 amino acids. The CDR3 nucleotides read TGTGCCAGTAGTATAGTGAGTAGCTCAGATGAGCAGTTCTTC. It codes for CASSIVSSSDEQFF.

The rearrangement uses TRBV7-9 and TRBJ2-1; D possibly corresponds to TRBD1 (5 bases). CDR3 size: 15 residues. The V gene's germline CDR1 is SEHNR and CDR2 FQNEAQ (reference sequence). Trimming pared 0 bases from V and 2 bases from J, leaving 8 bases between. CDR3 loop: CASSLAAGTYNEQFF. CDR3 nucleotide sequence: TGTGCCAGCAGCTTAGCGGCAGGGACCTACAATGAGCAGTTCTTC.

As concerns this clone: One junction end does not reproduce the germline sequence, and a read error may be involved. The chain recombines TRBV7-7 with TRBJ2-3; 7 nucleotides align to TRBD1. Germline-derived CDR1 and CDR2 are SSHAT and FNYEAQ (reference sequence). This CDR3 contains 15 residues. The CDR3 protein is CASSLAQGVGGTQYF. In nucleotides, the CDR3 is TGTGCTAGCAGCTTAGCGCAGGGGGTTGGAGGTACGCAGTATTTT.

The rearrangement links TRBV15 to TRBJ2-5; possibly TRBD1 for D (7 bases). Trimming removed 0 bases at V and 7 bases at J, with 9 bases between. CDR3 size: 13 residues. Germline V gene data show CDR1 as LNHNV and CDR2 as YYDKDF (reference sequence). CDR3 nucleotide sequence: TGTGCCACCAGCAGAGACCAGGGGGGGACCCAGTACTTC. Translating gives CATSRDQGGTQYF.

This chain links TRBV15 with TRBJ2-1, with D hard to call. Germline V gives CDR1 LNHNV, CDR2 YYDKDF (reference sequence). Trimming cost V 3 bases and J 6 bases, with 3 bases left between them. CDR3 size: 11 residues. In DNA, the CDR3 is TGTGCCACCAGCAGGGGCAATGAGCAGTTCTTC. Translating gives CATSRGNEQFF.

This chain joins TRBV6-6 and TRBJ1-1; perhaps TRBD1 as D (5 bases). Trimming left V 6 bases short and J 3 bases short, with 20 bases between. CDR1 is MNHNY, CDR2 SVGAGI, per germline (reference sequence). The CDR3 is made up of 16 amino acids. The CDR3 reads CASSRPPGRSDTEAFF. The CDR3 region has the DNA TGTGCCAGCAGCCGCCCCCCAGGGCGGTCGGACACTGAAGCTTTCTTT.

This clone has only one observation. V usage is TRBV5-5 and J usage is TRBJ2-2; D gene uncertain. Germline V gene sequence: CDR1 SGHKS, CDR2 YYEKEE (reference sequence). The CDR3 consists of 13 residues. Trimming stripped 5 bases from V and 0 bases from J, with 5 bases between. The CDR3 protein is CASRPANTGELFF. The CDR3 DNA follows: TGTGCCAGCAGACCGGCGAACACCGGGGAGCTGTTTTTT.